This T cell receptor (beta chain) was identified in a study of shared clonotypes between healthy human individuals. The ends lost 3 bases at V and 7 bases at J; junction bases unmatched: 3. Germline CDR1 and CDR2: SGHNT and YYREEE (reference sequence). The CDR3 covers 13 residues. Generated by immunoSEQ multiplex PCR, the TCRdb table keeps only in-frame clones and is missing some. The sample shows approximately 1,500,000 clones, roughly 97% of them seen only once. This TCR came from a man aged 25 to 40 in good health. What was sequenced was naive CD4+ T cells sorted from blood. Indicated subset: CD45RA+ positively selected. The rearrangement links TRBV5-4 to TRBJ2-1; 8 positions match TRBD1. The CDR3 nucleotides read TGTGCCAGCAGCTCACAGGGGGAAAATGAGCAGTTCTTC. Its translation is CASSSQGENEQFF.